This TCR beta chain was identified in a study of T cells in Graves' hyperthyroidism and ophthalmopathy. In its sample, this clonotype was seen many times. Amplified regions were TCR beta CDR3 sequences from RNA transcripts. An initial round of RT-PCR targeting the TCR CDR3 relied on the HTBI primer set. Using its own MiXCR run on the multiplex PCR reads, TCRdb lists one record per CDR3 protein. The data show around 600,000 distinct CDR3 sequences, more than 14% seen once. Ophthalmopathy patients all had a Clinical Activity Score of at least 3, a NOSPECS grade of at least 4 and disease under 3 months old. The TCR sequence derives from a woman aged 50 to 60 with Graves' ophthalmopathy. Sequencing was done on a sample of blood.

In DNA, the CDR3 is TGTGCCAGCAGCTTAGCGGGAAGTTACGATGAGCAGTTCTTC. This encodes CASSLAGSYDEQFF. The rearrangement uses TRBV7-9 and TRBJ2-1; D gene uncertain. The germline gives CDR1 SEHNR, CDR2 FQNEAQ (reference sequence). Trimming stripped 0 bases from V and 8 bases from J, with 11 bases between. The CDR3 covers 14 residues.